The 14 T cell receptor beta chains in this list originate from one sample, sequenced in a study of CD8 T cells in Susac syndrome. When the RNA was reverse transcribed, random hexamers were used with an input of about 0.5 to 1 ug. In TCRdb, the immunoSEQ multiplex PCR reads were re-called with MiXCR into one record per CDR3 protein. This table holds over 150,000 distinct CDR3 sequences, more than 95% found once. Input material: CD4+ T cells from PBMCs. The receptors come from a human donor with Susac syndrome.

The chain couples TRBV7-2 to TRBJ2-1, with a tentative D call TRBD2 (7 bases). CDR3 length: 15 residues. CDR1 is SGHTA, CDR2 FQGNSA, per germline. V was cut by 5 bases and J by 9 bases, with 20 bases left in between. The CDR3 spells CASSPWVSRGGEQFF. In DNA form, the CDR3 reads TGTGCCAGCAGCCCTTGGGTTAGTAGGGGGGGTGAGCAGTTCTTC.

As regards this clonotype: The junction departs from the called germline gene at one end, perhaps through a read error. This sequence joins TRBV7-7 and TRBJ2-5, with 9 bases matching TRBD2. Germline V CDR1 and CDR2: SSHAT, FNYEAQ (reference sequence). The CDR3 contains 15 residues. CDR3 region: CASSRSGGLQETQYF. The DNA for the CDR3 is TGTGCTAGCAGCCGTAGCGGGGGACTCCAAGAGACCCAGTACTTC. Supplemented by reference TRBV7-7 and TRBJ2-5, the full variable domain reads GAGVSQSPRYKVTKRGQDVTLRCDPISSHATLYWYQQALGQGPEFLTYFNYEAQPDKSGLPSDRFSAERPEGSISTLTIQRTEQRDSAMYRCASSRSGGLQETQYFGPGTRLLVL.

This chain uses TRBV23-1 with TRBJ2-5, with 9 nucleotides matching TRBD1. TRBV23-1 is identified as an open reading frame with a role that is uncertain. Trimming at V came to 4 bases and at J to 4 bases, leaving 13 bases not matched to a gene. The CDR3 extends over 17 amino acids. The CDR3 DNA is TGCGCCAGCAGTCCCCCGACCCGGGACAGGGTTCGAGAGACCCAGTACTTC. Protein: CASSPPTRDRVRETQYF.

In nucleotides, the CDR3 is TGTGCCAGCAGTTTGATGTTCGGCTCCTACGAGCAGTACGTC. Translated: CASSLMFGSYEQYV. The rearrangement joins TRBV6-5 to TRBJ2-7, with unresolved D. V was shortened by 4 bases and J by 0 bases, with 10 bases between the two germline ends. This CDR3 region has 14 residues. Germline V gene data show CDR1 as MNHEY and CDR2 as SVGAGI.

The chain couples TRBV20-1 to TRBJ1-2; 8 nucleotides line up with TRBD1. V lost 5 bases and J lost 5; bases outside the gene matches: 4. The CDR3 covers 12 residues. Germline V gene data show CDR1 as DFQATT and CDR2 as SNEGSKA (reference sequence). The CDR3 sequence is CSASQGAYGYTF. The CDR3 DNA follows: TGCAGTGCTTCCCAGGGGGCTTATGGCTACACCTTC.

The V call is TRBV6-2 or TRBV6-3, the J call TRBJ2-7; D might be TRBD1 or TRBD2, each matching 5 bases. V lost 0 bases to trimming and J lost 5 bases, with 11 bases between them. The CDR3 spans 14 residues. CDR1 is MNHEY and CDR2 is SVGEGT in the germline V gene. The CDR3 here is CASSYSGTVDEQYF. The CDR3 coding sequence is TGTGCCAGCAGTTACTCAGGGACCGTGGACGAGCAGTACTTC.

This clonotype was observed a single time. The CDR3 nucleotides are TGTGCCAGCACGGGAAGCTACGATGGAAACACCATATATTTT. Translation gives CASTGSYDGNTIYF. J is TRBJ1-3 and V is TRBV7-9; D is uncertain. Trimming shortened V by 7 bases and J by 3 bases, and 13 bases separated the two germline ends. CDR3 size: 14 residues. The germline V gene has CDR1 SEHNR and CDR2 FQNEAQ (reference sequence).

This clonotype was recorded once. As DNA, the CDR3 is TGTGCCTGGAGTGTCGGCCAGGGCCTGCTGCGGGGCTACACCTTC. Protein product: CAWSVGQGLLRGYTF. V gene TRBV30 combines with J gene TRBJ1-2, with TRBD1 as a possible D gene (5 bases). Germline V gene sequence: CDR1 GTSNPN, CDR2 SVGIG (reference sequence). The CDR3 is 15 amino acids. V dropped 0 bases and J dropped 8 bases, with 19 bases sitting between them.

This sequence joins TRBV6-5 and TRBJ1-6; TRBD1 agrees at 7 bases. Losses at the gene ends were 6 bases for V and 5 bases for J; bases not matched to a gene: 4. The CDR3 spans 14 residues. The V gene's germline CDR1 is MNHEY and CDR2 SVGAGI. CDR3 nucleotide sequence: TGTGCCAGCAGACCCAGGGGGAATAATTCACCCCTCCACTTT. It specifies CASRPRGNNSPLHF.

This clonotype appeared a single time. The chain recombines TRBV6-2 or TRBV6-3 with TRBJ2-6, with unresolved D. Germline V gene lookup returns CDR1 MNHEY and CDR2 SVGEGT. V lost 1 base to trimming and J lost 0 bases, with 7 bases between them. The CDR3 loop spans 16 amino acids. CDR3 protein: CASSYYGDSGANVLTF. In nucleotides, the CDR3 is TGTGCCAGCAGTTACTACGGAGACTCTGGGGCCAACGTCCTGACTTTC.

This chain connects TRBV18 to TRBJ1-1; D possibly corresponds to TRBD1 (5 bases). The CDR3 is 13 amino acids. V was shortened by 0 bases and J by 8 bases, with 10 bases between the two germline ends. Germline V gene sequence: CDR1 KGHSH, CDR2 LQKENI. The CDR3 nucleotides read TGTGCCAGCTCACCACCTACAGACAGCGAAGCTTTCTTT. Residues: CASSPPTDSEAFF.

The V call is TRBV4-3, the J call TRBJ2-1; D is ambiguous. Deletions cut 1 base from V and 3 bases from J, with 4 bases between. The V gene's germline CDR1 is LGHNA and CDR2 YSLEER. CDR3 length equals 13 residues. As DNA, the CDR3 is TGCGCCAGCAGCCAAGCCCTCTACAATGAGCAGTTCTTC. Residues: CASSQALYNEQFF.

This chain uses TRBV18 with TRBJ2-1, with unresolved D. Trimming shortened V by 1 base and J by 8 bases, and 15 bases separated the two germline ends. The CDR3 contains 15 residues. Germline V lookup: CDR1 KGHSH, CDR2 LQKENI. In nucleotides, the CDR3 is TGTGCCAGCTCACCACGGGCAGGCCCGTTGGATGAGCAGTTCTTC. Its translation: CASSPRAGPLDEQFF. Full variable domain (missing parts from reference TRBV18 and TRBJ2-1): NAGVMQNPRHLVRRRGQEARLRCSPMKGHSHVYWYRQLPEEGLKFMVYLQKENIIDESGMPKERFSAEFPKEGPSILRIQQVVRGDSAAYFCASSPRAGPLDEQFFGPGTRLTVL.

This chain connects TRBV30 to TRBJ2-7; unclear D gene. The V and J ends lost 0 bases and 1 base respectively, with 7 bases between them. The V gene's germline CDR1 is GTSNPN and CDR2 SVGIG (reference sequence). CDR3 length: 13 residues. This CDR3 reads CAWSVRLSYEQYF. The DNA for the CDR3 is TGTGCCTGGAGTGTAAGATTATCCTACGAGCAGTACTTC.